These 25 T cell receptor beta chains were sequenced from one sample in a study of cytomegalovirus exposure and HLA in healthy donors. A multiplex PCR was run with 60 Vbeta primers and 13 Jbeta primers. The data were produced by immunoSEQ multiplex PCR, yet TCRdb's version contains in-frame clones alone and is incomplete. This table has around 140,000 clones, approximately 87% appearing once. Sequenced: PBMCs. These receptors were obtained from a man in his forties or fifties in good health and CMV-seronegative.

This clone was seen only a few times. The rearrangement joins TRBV7-2 to TRBJ2-7; D might be TRBD2 (6 bases). Germline CDR1 and CDR2: SGHTA and FQGNSA. The CDR3 has 16 amino acids. V lost 0 bases and J 0 bases, leaving 12 bases between the germline ends. CDR3 DNA: TGTGCCAGCAGCTTAGCGGCAGGGAGGCGCTCCTACGAGCAGTACTTC. Translated, it gives CASSLAAGRRSYEQYF. Looking up the rest from reference TRBV7-2 and TRBJ2-7 gives the full variable domain: GAGVSQSPSNKVTEKGKDVELRCDPISGHTALYWYRQSLGQGLEFLIYFQGNSAPDKSGLPSDRFSAERTGGSVSTLTIQRTQQEDSAVYLCASSLAAGRRSYEQYFGPGTRLTVT.

The chain recombines TRBV5-1 with TRBJ2-3, with TRBD2 matching over 14 bases. Germline CDR1 SGHRS, CDR2 YFSETQ. The CDR3 totals 15 residues. V was clipped by 7 bases and J by 5 bases; unmatched bases: 6. CDR3 protein: CASVGLAGGIDTQYF. CDR3 in DNA: TGCGCCAGCGTTGGACTAGCGGGGGGTATAGATACGCAGTATTTT.

V is TRBV7-8 and J is TRBJ2-3; TRBD2 agrees at 12 bases. This CDR3 spans 16 amino acids. V lost 5 bases, J lost 3 bases, and 6 bases stayed unmatched. Germline values: CDR1 SGHVS, CDR2 FQNEAQ. The CDR3, as DNA: TGTGCCAGCAGCCGAAAGACTAGCGGGAGTACAGATACGCAGTATTTT. Translating it yields CASSRKTSGSTDTQYF.

This chain links TRBV18 with TRBJ2-1; 10 bases line up with TRBD1. The germline V gene has CDR1 KGHSH and CDR2 LQKENI. The junction had 3 bases not matched to a gene; V was cut back by 6 bases and J by 4 bases. This CDR3 has 14 residues. The CDR3 sequence is CASSPGQGYNEQFF. The DNA of the CDR3 is TGTGCCAGCTCCCCGGGACAGGGGTACAATGAGCAGTTCTTC.

J is TRBJ1-1 and V is TRBV7-9; tentatively, D is TRBD1 (6 bases). This CDR3 spans 15 amino acids. V was trimmed by 5 bases and J by 0 bases, leaving 13 bases between them. Germline CDR1 SEHNR, CDR2 FQNEAQ (reference sequence). CDR3 in amino acids: CASSHRDTMNTEAFF. DNA of the CDR3: TGTGCCAGCAGCCACCGGGACACTATGAACACTGAAGCTTTCTTT.

About this clone: At one end, the junction sequence differs from germline, possibly due to a read error. This chain joins TRBV7-9 and TRBJ1-1; D gene unclear. The CDR3 sequence is 12 residues long. CDR1 is SEHNR and CDR2 is FQNEAQ in the germline V gene (reference sequence). The DNA for the CDR3 is TGTTCCAGCAGCTCCCTGCGGGGAGAAGCTTTCTTT. Translated, it gives CSSSSLRGEAFF.

The J gene is TRBJ2-5, the V gene TRBV6-5; 7 nucleotides line up with TRBD1. CDR3 size: 14 residues. Germline CDR1 MNHEY, CDR2 SVGAGI. J gave up 5 bases and V 2 bases, and 5 bases lay outside the gene matches. CDR3 nucleotide sequence: TGTGCCAGCAGTTACAGGGGGCCGGAGGAGACCCAGTACTTC. It encodes CASSYRGPEETQYF.

In its sample, this clone was seen a few times. The CDR3 DNA follows: TGTGCCAGCAGTTCAGGGGGCGCGGGCACAGATACGCAGTATTTT. It yields the protein CASSSGGAGTDTQYF. The V and J genes are TRBV6-6 and TRBJ2-3; 8 nucleotides align to TRBD1. V was pared by 4 bases and J by 1 base, with 4 bases of the junction left unmatched. In germline, CDR1 is MNHNY, CDR2 SVGAGI (reference sequence). The CDR3 runs to 15 residues.

The chain's CDR3 is CASRQDPNYGYTF. The CDR3 DNA reads TGTGCCAGCAGACAGGACCCAAACTATGGCTACACCTTC. This chain joins TRBV19 and TRBJ1-2; possibly TRBD1 for D (6 bases). CDR3 size: 13 residues. Trimming pared 9 bases from V and 2 bases from J, leaving 13 bases between. Germline assignment: CDR1 LNHDA and CDR2 SQIVND (reference sequence).

The V and J genes are TRBV2 and TRBJ1-1; 7 bases match TRBD1. Germline V gives CDR1 SNHLY, CDR2 FYNNEI. The CDR3 extends over 15 amino acids. Trimming removed 4 bases from V and 0 bases from J; junction bases left unmatched: 5. This chain's CDR3 is CASSGQGRMNTEAFF. The CDR3 DNA follows: TGTGCCAGCAGTGGACAGGGCCGCATGAACACTGAAGCTTTCTTT.

The chain joins TRBV5-6 to TRBJ1-3; no firm D call. This CDR3 is 14 amino acids long. Germline V gene data show CDR1 as SGHDT and CDR2 as YYEEEE. The V end lost 2 bases, the J end lost 3 bases, and 9 bases lay between the germline ends. The CDR3 loop reads CASSFRGFGNTIYF. DNA of the CDR3: TGTGCCAGCAGCTTTCGAGGGTTTGGAAACACCATATATTTT.

The V call is TRBV15, the J call TRBJ2-7; D gene uncertain. The germline gives CDR1 LNHNV, CDR2 YYDKDF (reference sequence). The CDR3 consists of 14 residues. V lost 0 bases, J lost 3 bases, and 9 bases lay in between. In nucleotides, the CDR3 is TGTGCCACCAGCAGAGAGCCACTACTCTACGAGCAGTACTTC. Protein product: CATSREPLLYEQYF. Supplemented by reference TRBV15 and TRBJ2-7, the full variable domain reads DAMVIQNPRYQVTQFGKPVTLSCSQTLNHNVMYWYQQKSSQAPKLLFHYYDKDFNNEADTPDNFQSRRPNTSFCFLDIRSPGLGDTAMYLCATSREPLLYEQYFGPGTRLTVT.

This clone was seen once. The chain carries TRBV7-8 and TRBJ2-7; D gene uncertain. This CDR3 is built from 15 residues. The ends were cut back, 1 base at V and 2 bases at J, with 12 bases in the middle. Germline V CDR1 and CDR2: SGHVS, FQNEAQ. The CDR3 is CASSLGAAPPYEQYF. In nucleotides, the CDR3 is TGTGCCAGCAGCTTAGGGGCAGCCCCTCCCTACGAGCAGTACTTC.

The chain uses TRBV5-1 and TRBJ1-1, with a weak D call TRBD1 (5 bases). V gave up 6 bases and J gave up 5 bases, with 14 bases separating them. CDR1 SGHRS and CDR2 YFSETQ come from the germline V gene. The CDR3 is 13 residues long. In DNA, the CDR3 is TGCGCCAGCAAACGGGCAGGGCGAACTGAAGCTTTCTTT. Translating it yields CASKRAGRTEAFF.

The V call is TRBV11-3, the J call TRBJ1-1, with D maybe TRBD1 (5 bases). The CDR3 has 13 residues. Germline CDR1 is SGHNT and CDR2 is YENEEA. Trimming removed 6 bases at V and 2 bases at J, with 10 bases between. The CDR3 DNA is TGTGCCAGCAGGGCGGGACTAAACACTGAAGCTTTCTTT. This encodes CASRAGLNTEAFF. Supplemented by reference TRBV11-3 and TRBJ1-1, the full variable domain reads EAGVVQSPRYKIIEKKQPVAFWCNPISGHNTLYWYLQNLGQGPELLIRYENEEAVDDSQLPKDRFSAERLKGVDSTLKIQPAELGDSAVYLCASRAGLNTEAFFGQGTRLTVV.

This clone showed up just once. The V call is TRBV7-8, the J call TRBJ2-1, with 8 bases identical to TRBD2. The CDR3 covers 16 residues. Losses at the gene ends were 1 base for V and 6 bases for J; bases not matched to a gene: 8. Germline V gene sequence: CDR1 SGHVS, CDR2 FQNEAQ. CDR3 loop: CASSLGTGGGGNEQFF. CDR3 sequence (DNA): TGTGCCAGCAGCTTAGGTACGGGAGGGGGGGGCAATGAGCAGTTCTTC.

This chain connects TRBV6-5 to TRBJ1-4; TRBD1 aligns across 7 bases. The CDR3 is made up of 11 amino acids. Unmatched junction bases numbered 0, after V lost 6 bases and J lost 8 bases. The germline V gene has CDR1 MNHEY and CDR2 SVGAGI. The CDR3 here is CASRTGEKLFF. In DNA, the CDR3 is TGTGCCAGCAGGACAGGGGAAAAACTGTTTTTT.

V and J are TRBV2 and TRBJ1-4; D may be TRBD1 (5 bases). The germline CDR1 and CDR2 sequences are SNHLY and FYNNEI. V was trimmed by 8 bases and J by 5 bases, leaving 15 bases between them. This CDR3 has 14 residues. CDR3 DNA: TGTGCCAGCGGAAAGCAGGGAATAAATGAAAAACTGTTTTTT. Protein: CASGKQGINEKLFF.

The chain uses TRBV27 and TRBJ1-6; D unresolved. This CDR3 has 17 residues. From germline, CDR1 is MNHEY and CDR2 SMNVEV (reference sequence). Deletions cut 7 bases from V and 1 base from J, with 17 bases between. The CDR3 is CASKGIGRGSYNSPLHF. The CDR3, as DNA: TGTGCCAGCAAAGGCATAGGGAGAGGGTCCTATAATTCACCCCTCCACTTT.

The chain is built from TRBV30 and TRBJ2-5; 9 nucleotides agree with TRBD1. This CDR3 spans 13 amino acids. The germline V gene has CDR1 GTSNPN and CDR2 SVGIG (reference sequence). Losses at the gene ends were 8 bases for V and 1 base for J; bases not matched to a gene: 5. This CDR3 reads CAGTGPLQETQYF. The CDR3 DNA reads TGTGCCGGGACAGGGCCCCTCCAAGAGACCCAGTACTTC.

Worth noting for this clone: The same CDR3 arises from other DNA sequences in this sample as well. The gene calls are TRBV27 and TRBJ2-1, with TRBD2 matching 12 bases. The germline gives CDR1 MNHEY, CDR2 SMNVEV (reference sequence). Unmatched junction bases numbered 3, after V lost 5 bases and J lost 4 bases. CDR3 length equals 15 residues. The CDR3 DNA follows: TGTGCCAGCAGTCCCGGGACTAGCGGGTACAATGAGCAGTTCTTC. As protein: CASSPGTSGYNEQFF.

The chain is built from TRBV2 and TRBJ2-7; 8 bases agree with TRBD1. V lost 4 bases, J lost 0 bases, and 5 bases stayed unmatched. CDR3 length: 15 amino acids. The germline CDR1 and CDR2 sequences are SNHLY and FYNNEI. This CDR3 reads CASSAEGQVSYEQYF. Written as DNA, the CDR3 is TGTGCCAGCAGTGCGGAGGGACAGGTCTCCTACGAGCAGTACTTC.

V and J are TRBV5-4 and TRBJ2-1; TRBD2 matches at 16 bases. Germline V CDR1 and CDR2: SGHNT, YYREEE (reference sequence). The ends lost 3 bases at V and 4 bases at J; junction bases unmatched: 7. The CDR3 totals 18 residues. The chain's CDR3 is CASSSGTSGRVFYNEQFF. CDR3 nucleotide sequence: TGTGCCAGCAGCTCCGGGACTAGCGGGAGGGTATTTTACAATGAGCAGTTCTTC.

J is TRBJ1-2 and V is TRBV21-1. TRBV21-1 is classified as a pseudogene. The CDR3 runs 17 residues. The CDR3 region has the DNA TGTGCCAGCAGCCATACCCATAGGTGGGAGAGGAACTATGGCTACACCTTC. Translating gives CASSHTHRWERNYGYTF.

The chain employs TRBV2 and TRBJ1-4, with D possibly matching TRBD1 (6 bases). This CDR3 contains 15 residues. Germline V gene sequence: CDR1 SNHLY, CDR2 FYNNEI. The V end was cut by 5 bases, the J end by 4 bases, with 14 bases between. CDR3 nucleotide sequence: TGTGCCAGCAGTCACCGACAGGACTTTAATGAAAAACTGTTTTTT. Protein sequence: CASSHRQDFNEKLFF.